This T cell receptor (beta chain) was recovered during a study of regulatory T cells in long-lasting Graves disease. Time point noted: newly diagnosed GD, antithyroid drugs for less than 3 months. The TCR library was prepared using RNA isolated from PBMCs. This clonotype turned up a few times. CDR1 and CDR2 (germline): SGHDT, YYEEEE. V shed 2 bases and J shed 1 base, with 11 bases lying between them. This CDR3 contains 15 residues. Sequencing libraries for TCR beta were prepared with iRepertoire HTBI primers and Arm-PCR of CDR3 regions. TCRdb redid the calling of the multiplex PCR reads with MiXCR, one entry per CDR3 protein. The sample includes 250,000 or so distinct CDR3 sequences, around 20% of them seen just once.

J is TRBJ2-3 and V is TRBV5-6; D is perhaps TRBD1 (5 bases). The source material was peripheral blood mononuclear cells (PBMCs), sampled at new diagnosis, from a patient treated with antithyroid drugs. The clonotype originates from a female donor with Graves disease. The CDR3 region is CASSLFRGRTDTQYF. For the CDR3, the DNA is TGTGCCAGCAGCTTATTTAGGGGCCGCACAGATACGCAGTATTTT.